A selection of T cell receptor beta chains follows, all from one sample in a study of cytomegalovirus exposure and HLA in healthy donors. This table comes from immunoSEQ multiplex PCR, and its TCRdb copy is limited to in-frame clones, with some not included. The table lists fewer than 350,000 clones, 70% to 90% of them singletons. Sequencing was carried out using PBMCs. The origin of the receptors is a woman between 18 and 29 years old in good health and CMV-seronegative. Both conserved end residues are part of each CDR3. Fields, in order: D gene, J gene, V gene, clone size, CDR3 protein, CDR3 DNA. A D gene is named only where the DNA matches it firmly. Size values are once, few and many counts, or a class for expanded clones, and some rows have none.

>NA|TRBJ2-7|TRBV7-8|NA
CASSLVGTAYEQYF
TGTGCCAGCAGCTTAGTTGGCACCGCCTACGAGCAGTACTTC
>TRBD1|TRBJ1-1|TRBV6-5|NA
CASSGQGRWETEAFF
TGTGCCAGCAGCGGACAGGGCCGGTGGGAAACTGAAGCTTTCTTT
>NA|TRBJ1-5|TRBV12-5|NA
CASGLVPGGAVAPQHF
TGTGCTAGTGGTTTGGTACCTGGGGGCGCGGTCGCGCCCCAGCATTTT
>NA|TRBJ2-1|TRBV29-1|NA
CSVEGSPTNEQFF
TGCAGCGTTGAAGGCAGTCCAACCAATGAGCAGTTCTTC
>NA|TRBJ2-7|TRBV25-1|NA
CASSEYRGGRSYEQYF
TGTGCCAGCAGTGAATATAGAGGGGGTAGGTCCTACGAGCAGTACTTC
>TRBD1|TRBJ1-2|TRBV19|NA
CASRSDGTAVYGYTF
TGTGCCAGTAGATCGGACGGGACAGCGGTTTATGGCTACACCTTC
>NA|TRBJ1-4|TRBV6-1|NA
CASSEVRGNEKLFF
TGTGCCAGCAGTGAGGTCCGCGGGAATGAAAAACTGTTTTTT
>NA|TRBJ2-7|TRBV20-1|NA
CSATGAYEQYF
TGCAGTGCTACGGGGGCCTACGAGCAGTACTTC
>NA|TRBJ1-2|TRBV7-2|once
CASRKGGVRGEGGYTF
TGTGCCAGCAGAAAAGGGGGGGTCCGGGGTGAAGGCGGCTACACCTTC
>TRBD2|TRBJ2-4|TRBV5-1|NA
CASSLVAGEGKNIQYF
TGCGCCAGCAGCTTGGTTGCCGGGGAGGGCAAAAACATTCAGTACTTC
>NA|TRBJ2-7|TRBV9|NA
CASSNGGGGYEQYF
TGTGCCAGCAGTAATGGGGGAGGAGGTTACGAGCAGTACTTC
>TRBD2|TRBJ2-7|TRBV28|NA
CASSRRGGRANYEQYF
TGTGCCAGCAGCCGTCGGGGTGGGAGGGCGAACTACGAGCAGTACTTC
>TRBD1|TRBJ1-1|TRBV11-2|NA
CASSPGTALEAFF
TGTGCCAGCAGCCCTGGGACAGCTCTTGAAGCTTTCTTT
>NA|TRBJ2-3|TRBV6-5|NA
CASSLAVTDTQYF
TGTGCCAGCAGTTTAGCTGTCACAGATACGCAGTATTTT
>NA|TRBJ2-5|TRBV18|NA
CASSPLGGETQYF
TGTGCCAGCTCACCACTTGGCGGTGAGACCCAGTACTTC
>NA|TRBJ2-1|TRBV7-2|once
CASSLGGGGTYNEQFF
TGTGCCAGCAGCTTAGGGGGCGGAGGGACCTACAATGAGCAGTTCTTC
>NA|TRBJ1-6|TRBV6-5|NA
CASSRQVNSPLHF
TGTGCCAGCTCCCGACAGGTGAATTCACCCCTCCACTTT
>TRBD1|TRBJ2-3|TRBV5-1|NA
CASSLGFRGRGTDTQYF
TGCGCCAGCAGCTTGGGGTTCAGGGGGCGTGGCACAGATACGCAGTATTTT
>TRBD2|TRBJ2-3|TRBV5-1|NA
CASSLGLAGGLGGSDTQYF
TGCGCCAGCAGCTTGGGACTAGCGGGAGGTCTGGGTGGCTCAGATACGCAGTATTTT
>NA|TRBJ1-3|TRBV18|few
CASSQIRGTGNTIYF
TGTGCCAGCTCACAGATCAGGGGCACGGGAAACACCATATATTTT
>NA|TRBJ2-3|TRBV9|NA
CASSPGITDTQYF
TGTGCCAGCTCCCCGGGGATTACAGATACGCAGTATTTT
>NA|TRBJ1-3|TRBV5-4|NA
CASSQPGRGARNTIYF
TGTGCCAGCAGCCAACCGGGTCGAGGAGCGAGAAACACCATATATTTT
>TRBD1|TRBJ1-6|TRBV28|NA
CASSSGQGAGSPLHF
TGTGCCAGCAGTTCCGGACAGGGGGCAGGCTCACCCCTCCACTTT
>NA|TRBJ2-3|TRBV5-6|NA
CASSLGVRRGDTQYF
TGTGCCAGCAGCTTGGGAGTCCGGCGAGGGGATACGCAGTATTTT
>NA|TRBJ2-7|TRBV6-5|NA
CASSFPPSAGDYEQYF
TGTGCCAGCAGTTTCCCTCCCTCCGCGGGTGACTACGAGCAGTACTTC
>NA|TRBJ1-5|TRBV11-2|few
CASSLQGWQPQHF
TGTGCCAGCAGCTTACAGGGCTGGCAGCCCCAGCATTTT
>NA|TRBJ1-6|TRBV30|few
CAWSEGLPGGSPLHF
TGTGCCTGGAGTGAGGGACTCCCCGGGGGTTCACCCCTCCACTTT
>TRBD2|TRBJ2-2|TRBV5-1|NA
CASSLAGGSNTGELFF
TGCGCCAGCAGCTTAGCGGGAGGATCGAACACCGGGGAGCTGTTTTTT
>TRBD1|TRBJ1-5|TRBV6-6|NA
CASRDRFQQPQHF
TGTGCCAGCAGGGACAGGTTTCAGCAGCCCCAGCATTTT
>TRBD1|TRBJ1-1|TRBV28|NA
CASSWETGLEAFF
TGTGCCAGCAGTTGGGAGACAGGGCTTGAAGCTTTCTTT
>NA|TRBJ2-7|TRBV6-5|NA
CASSYSKFRGDYEQYF
TGTGCCAGCAGTTACTCGAAATTCAGGGGGGACTACGAGCAGTACTTC
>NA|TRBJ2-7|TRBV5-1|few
CASTDNSYEQYF
TGCGCCAGCACGGACAACTCCTACGAGCAGTACTTC
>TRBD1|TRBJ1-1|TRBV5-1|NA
CASSGTRGLFPKAFF
TGCGCCAGCAGCGGGACCAGGGGGCTTTTTCCCAAAGCTTTCTTT
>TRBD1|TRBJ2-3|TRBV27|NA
CASSSRTGYTDTQYF
TGTGCCAGCAGTTCCCGGACAGGCTACACAGATACGCAGTATTTT
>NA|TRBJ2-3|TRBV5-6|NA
CASSLSYRTDTQYF
TGTGCCAGCAGCTTGTCGTACAGGACAGATACGCAGTATTTT
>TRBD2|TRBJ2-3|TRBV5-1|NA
CASNWGLAGTDTQYF
TGCGCCAGCAATTGGGGACTAGCGGGCACAGATACGCAGTATTTT
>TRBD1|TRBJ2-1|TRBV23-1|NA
CASRLKGQNNNEQFF
TGCGCCAGCAGGTTAAAGGGACAGAACAACAATGAGCAGTTCTTC
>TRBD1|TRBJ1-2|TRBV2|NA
CASRAQTGVGGYTF
TGTGCCAGCCGAGCCCAAACAGGGGTCGGAGGCTACACCTTC
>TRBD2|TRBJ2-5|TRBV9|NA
CASSVDSGRAVGETQYF
TGTGCCAGCAGCGTAGATAGCGGGAGGGCCGTGGGGGAGACCCAGTACTTC